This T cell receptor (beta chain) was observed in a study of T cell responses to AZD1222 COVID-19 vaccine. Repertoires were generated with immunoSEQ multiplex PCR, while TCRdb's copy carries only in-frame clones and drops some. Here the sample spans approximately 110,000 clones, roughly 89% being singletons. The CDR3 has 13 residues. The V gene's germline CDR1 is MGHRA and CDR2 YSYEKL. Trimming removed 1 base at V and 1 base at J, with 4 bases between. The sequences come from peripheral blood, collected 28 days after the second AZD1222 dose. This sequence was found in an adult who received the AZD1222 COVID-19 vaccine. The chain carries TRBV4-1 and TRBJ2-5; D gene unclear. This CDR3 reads CASSQGSQETQYF. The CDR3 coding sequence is TGCGCCAGCAGCCAAGGGTCCCAAGAGACCCAGTACTTC.